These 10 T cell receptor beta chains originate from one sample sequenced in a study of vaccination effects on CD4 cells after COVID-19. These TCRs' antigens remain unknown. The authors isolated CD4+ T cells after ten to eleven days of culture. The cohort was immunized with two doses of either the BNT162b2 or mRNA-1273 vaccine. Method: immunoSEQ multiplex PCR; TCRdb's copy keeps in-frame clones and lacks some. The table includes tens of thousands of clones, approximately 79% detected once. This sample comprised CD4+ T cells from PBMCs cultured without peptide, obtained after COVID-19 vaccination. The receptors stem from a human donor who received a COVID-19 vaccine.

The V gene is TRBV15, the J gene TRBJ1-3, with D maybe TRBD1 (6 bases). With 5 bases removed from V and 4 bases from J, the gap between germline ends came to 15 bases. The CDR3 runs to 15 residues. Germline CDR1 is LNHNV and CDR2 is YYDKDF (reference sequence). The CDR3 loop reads CATSPREGVGNTIYF. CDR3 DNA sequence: TGTGCCACCAGCCCTCGGGAGGGGGTCGGAAACACCATATATTTT.

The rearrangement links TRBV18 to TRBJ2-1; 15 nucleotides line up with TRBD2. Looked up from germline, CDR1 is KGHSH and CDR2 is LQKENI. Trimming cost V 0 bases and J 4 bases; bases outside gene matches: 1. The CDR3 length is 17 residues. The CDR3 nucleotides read TGTGCCAGCTCACCACCGGGGACTAGCGGGGGGTACAATGAGCAGTTCTTC. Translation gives CASSPPGTSGGYNEQFF.

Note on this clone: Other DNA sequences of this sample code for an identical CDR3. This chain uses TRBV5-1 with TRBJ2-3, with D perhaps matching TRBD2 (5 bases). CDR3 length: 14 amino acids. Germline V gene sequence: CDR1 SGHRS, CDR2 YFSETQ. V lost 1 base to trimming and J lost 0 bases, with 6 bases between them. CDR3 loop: CASSLSGSTDTQYF. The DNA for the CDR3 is TGCGCCAGCAGCTTGTCGGGGAGCACAGATACGCAGTATTTT.

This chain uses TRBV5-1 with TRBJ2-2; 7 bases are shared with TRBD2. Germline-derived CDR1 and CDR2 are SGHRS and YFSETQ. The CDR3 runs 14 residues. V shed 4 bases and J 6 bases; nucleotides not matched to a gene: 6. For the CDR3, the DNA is TGCGCCAGCAGCACGACTAGCCCCCCCGGGGAGCTGTTTTTT. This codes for CASSTTSPPGELFF.

CDR3 in DNA: TGTGCCACCAGCAGAGAAGGGGTGACAGATACGCAGTATTTT. Protein: CATSREGVTDTQYF. This chain connects TRBV15 to TRBJ2-3; D might be TRBD1 (5 bases). The CDR3 sequence is 14 residues long. The ends were cut back, 0 bases at V and 3 bases at J, with 7 bases in the middle. CDR1 and CDR2 from the germline V gene are LNHNV and YYDKDF (reference sequence).

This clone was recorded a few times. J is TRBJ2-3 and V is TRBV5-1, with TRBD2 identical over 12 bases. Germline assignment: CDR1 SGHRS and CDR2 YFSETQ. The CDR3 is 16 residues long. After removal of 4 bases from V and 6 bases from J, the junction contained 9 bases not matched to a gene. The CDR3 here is CASSLPSGGGQDTQYF. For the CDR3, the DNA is TGCGCCAGCAGCCTCCCTAGCGGGGGGGGGCAGGATACGCAGTATTTT.

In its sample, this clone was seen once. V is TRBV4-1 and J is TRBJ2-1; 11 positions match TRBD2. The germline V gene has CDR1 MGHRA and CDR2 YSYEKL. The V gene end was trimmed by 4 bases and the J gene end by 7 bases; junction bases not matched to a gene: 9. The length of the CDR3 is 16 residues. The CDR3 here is CASSRLLAGGANEQFF. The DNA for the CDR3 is TGCGCCAGCAGCCGCCTTCTAGCGGGGGGAGCAAATGAGCAGTTCTTC.

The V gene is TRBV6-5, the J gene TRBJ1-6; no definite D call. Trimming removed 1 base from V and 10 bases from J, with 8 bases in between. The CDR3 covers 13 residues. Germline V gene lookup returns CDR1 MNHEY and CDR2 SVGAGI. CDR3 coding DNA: TGTGCCAGCAGTTACTTGGAGAAGTCACCCCTCCACTTT. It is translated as CASSYLEKSPLHF.

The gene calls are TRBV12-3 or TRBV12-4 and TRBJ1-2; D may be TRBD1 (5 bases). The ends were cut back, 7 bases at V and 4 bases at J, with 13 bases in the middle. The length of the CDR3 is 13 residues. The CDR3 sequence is CASTAGRTYGYTF. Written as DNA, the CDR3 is TGTGCCAGCACTGCGGGACGGACCTATGGCTACACCTTC.

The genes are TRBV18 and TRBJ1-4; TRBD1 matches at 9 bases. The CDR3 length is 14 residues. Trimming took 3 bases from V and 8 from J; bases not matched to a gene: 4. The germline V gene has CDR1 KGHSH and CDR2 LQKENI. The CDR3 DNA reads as TGTGCCAGCTCACCGGGGACAGGGTCCGAAAAACTGTTTTTT. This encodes CASSPGTGSEKLFF.